Each of the 27 T cell receptor beta chains below was sequenced from the same sample in a study of CD8 T cells in Susac syndrome (dated 2019 in TCRdb). Library construction relied on the immunoSEQ multiplex PCR assay. RNA was extracted using the RNeasy kit, and roughly 0.5 to 1 microgram was reverse transcribed with random hexamers. The raw public data were reprocessed by TCRdb itself: fastp quality trimming at Q25, MiXCR clonotype calling, in-frame beta chains only. Rows with one shared CDR3 protein collapse into an entry with the most common genes and DNA. This sample lists over 150,000 distinct CDR3 sequences; roughly 95% were detected once. The top ten clones comprise approximately 0.12% of the sample. Sequencing input: CD4+ T cells from PBMCs. These TCRs come from a human donor with Susac syndrome.

The genes are TRBV29-1 and TRBJ1-2, with a possible D match to TRBD1 (6 bases). V was cut by 5 bases and J by 2 bases, with 15 bases left in between. The CDR3 loop spans 14 amino acids. Germline-derived CDR1 and CDR2 are SQVTM and ANQGSEA. The CDR3 here is CSVLLGGQNYGYTF. CDR3 sequence (DNA): TGCAGCGTTCTTTTAGGGGGGCAGAACTATGGCTACACCTTC.

V gene TRBV6-6 combines with J gene TRBJ2-7; the D is unclear. This CDR3 region has 15 residues. The ends were cut back, 11 bases at V and 0 bases at J, with 20 bases in the middle. The germline V gene encodes CDR1 MNHNY and CDR2 SVGAGI (reference sequence). CDR3 DNA sequence: TGTGCCGCCGGAAGGAGACAATCGAGCTCCTACGAGCAGTACTTC. This sequence encodes CAAGRRQSSSYEQYF.

This chain joins TRBV7-2 and TRBJ2-5; weak D call: TRBD1 (5 bases). V lost 6 bases, J lost 2 bases, and 10 bases lay in between. CDR3 length equals 13 residues. Germline loops: CDR1 SGHTA, CDR2 FQGNSA. CDR3 loop: CASSFQGQETQYF. The DNA for the CDR3 is TGTGCCAGCAGTTTCCAGGGACAAGAGACCCAGTACTTC.

CDR3 sequence: CAWLSAANYGYTF. In DNA, the CDR3 is TGTGCCTGGTTATCTGCTGCTAACTATGGCTACACCTTC. The chain joins TRBV30 to TRBJ1-2; no clear D. With 5 bases removed from V and 0 bases from J, the gap between germline ends came to 10 bases. Per the germline V gene, CDR1 is GTSNPN and CDR2 is SVGIG (reference sequence). This CDR3 spans 13 amino acids.

The chain uses TRBV6-5 and TRBJ2-1; D may be TRBD2 (6 bases). The CDR3 has 14 amino acids. CDR1 MNHEY and CDR2 SVGAGI come from the germline V gene. V lost 4 bases and J 7 bases, leaving 14 bases between the germline ends. The CDR3 spells CASSSGTLGNEQFF. The CDR3, as DNA: TGTGCCAGCAGTTCAGGGACTTTGGGTAATGAGCAGTTCTTC.

CDR3 DNA sequence: TGCAGTGCTCCCCGACAGGGGACCTACGAGCAGTACTTC. This codes for CSAPRQGTYEQYF. V is TRBV20-1 and J is TRBJ2-7; 8 bases are shared with TRBD1. Germline V gene lookup returns CDR1 DFQATT and CDR2 SNEGSKA (reference sequence). The CDR3 runs to 13 residues. V lost 5 bases, J lost 2 bases, and 5 bases stayed unmatched.

In this sample, this clonotype turned up once. The rearrangement joins TRBV25-1 to TRBJ1-3; D is ambiguous. The CDR3 loop spans 13 amino acids. Trimming removed 5 bases from V and 7 bases from J, with 12 bases in between. The V gene's germline CDR1 is MGHDK and CDR2 SYGVNS. CDR3 protein: CASSRTFRNTIYF. The CDR3 DNA reads as TGTGCCAGCAGTCGGACCTTCAGGAACACCATATATTTT.

The chain combines TRBV4-2 with TRBJ2-2, with 10 nucleotides matching TRBD2. With 0 bases clipped from V and 2 bases from J, the junction kept 3 bases outside the gene matches. This CDR3 comprises 17 residues. Germline values: CDR1 LGHNA, CDR2 YNFKEQ. In DNA, the CDR3 is TGTGCCAGCAGCCAAGATGCACTAGCGGGAAACACCGGGGAGCTGTTTTTT. The encoded protein is CASSQDALAGNTGELFF.

CDR3 in DNA: TGTGCCAGCAGCTTAGGGTTCGGGCAGAGCTACGAGCAGTACTTC. Its protein product is CASSLGFGQSYEQYF. J is TRBJ2-7 and V is TRBV7-8; D not certain. V was shortened by 1 base and J by 3 bases, with 13 bases between the two germline ends. Germline V gene lookup returns CDR1 SGHVS and CDR2 FQNEAQ. There are 15 residues in the CDR3.

The chain couples TRBV6-2 or TRBV6-3 to TRBJ1-1, with a tentative D call TRBD1 (5 bases). The V gene's germline CDR1 is MNHEY and CDR2 SVGEGT. The length of the CDR3 is 15 residues. Trimming took off 6 bases at V and 0 bases at J, with 14 bases between the two ends. CDR3 sequence: CASRDRGGMNTEAFF. CDR3 in DNA: TGTGCCAGCAGAGATAGGGGCGGCATGAACACTGAAGCTTTCTTT.

This sequence joins TRBV7-9 and TRBJ2-5, with unresolved D. Germline V lookup: CDR1 SEHNR, CDR2 FQNEAQ (reference sequence). Trimming shortened V by 5 bases and J by 0 bases, and 10 bases separated the two germline ends. CDR3 length: 14 amino acids. CDR3 loop: CASSTREYQETQYF. The CDR3 DNA sequence: TGTGCCAGCAGCACCCGAGAGTACCAAGAGACCCAGTACTTC. Based on the CDR3 plus reference TRBV7-9 and TRBJ2-5, the full variable domain is DTGVSQNPRHKITKRGQNVTFRCDPISEHNRLYWYRQTLGQGPEFLTYFQNEAQLEKSRLLSDRFSAERPKGSFSTLEIQRTEQGDSAMYLCASSTREYQETQYFGPGTRLLVL.

The chain uses TRBV29-1 and TRBJ1-2; TRBD1 matches at 7 bases. The CDR3 has 10 residues. J gave up 6 bases and V 7 bases, and 2 bases lay outside the gene matches. The germline V gene encodes CDR1 SQVTM and CDR2 ANQGSEA. The DNA for the CDR3 is TGCAGCGCAGGGGGTAATGGCTACACCTTC. Translated: CSAGGNGYTF.

The chain joins TRBV15 to TRBJ1-1; TRBD1 agrees at 8 bases. CDR1 and CDR2 (germline): LNHNV, YYDKDF (reference sequence). The CDR3 extends over 16 amino acids. J lost 1 base, V lost 1 base, and 5 bases had no gene match. CDR3 sequence reads: CATSRGFTGGNTEAFF. Written as DNA, the CDR3 is TGTGCCACCAGCAGAGGTTTTACAGGGGGGAACACTGAAGCTTTCTTT.

The V gene is TRBV29-1, the J gene TRBJ1-2; 11 positions agree with TRBD1. The V gene end was trimmed by 4 bases and the J gene end by 7 bases; junction bases not matched to a gene: 2. This CDR3 is 12 amino acids long. The V gene's germline CDR1 is SQVTM and CDR2 ANQGSEA. The CDR3 loop is CSVGTGGGGYTF. The CDR3 DNA is TGCAGCGTTGGGACAGGGGGCGGTGGCTACACCTTC. The full variable domain, rest sourced from reference TRBV29-1 and TRBJ1-2, is SAVISQKPSRDICQRGTSLTIQCQVDSQVTMMFWYRQQPGQSLTLIATANQGSEATYESGFVIDKFPISRPNLTFSTLTVSNMSPEDSSIYLCSVGTGGGGYTFGSGTRLTVV.

This rearrangement joins TRBV6-2 or TRBV6-3 to TRBJ2-1, with 8 positions matching TRBD2. V lost 2 bases and J lost 3; bases outside the gene matches: 3. Germline loops: CDR1 MNHEY, CDR2 SVGEGT. CDR3 length: 15 residues. The CDR3 region is CASSYPSGFYNEQFF. The CDR3, as DNA: TGTGCCAGCAGTTACCCTAGCGGGTTCTACAATGAGCAGTTCTTC.

The genes are TRBV2 and TRBJ2-5; either TRBD1 or TRBD2 may supply D (6 bases each). Germline V gene sequence: CDR1 SNHLY, CDR2 FYNNEI. The CDR3 is made up of 14 amino acids. The V and J ends lost 8 bases and 0 bases respectively, with 13 bases between them. CDR3 coding DNA: TGTGCCAGCCGAGGGGGGACCTACCAAGAGACCCAGTACTTC. Its translation is CASRGGTYQETQYF.

The chain joins TRBV28 to TRBJ2-7; D unresolved. The germline V gene encodes CDR1 MDHEN and CDR2 SYDVKM. This CDR3 has 13 residues. Trimming stripped 5 bases from V and 2 bases from J, with 10 bases between. The CDR3, as DNA: TGTGCCAGCAGTCCCCCCCCGGCCTACGAGCAGTACTTC. Residues: CASSPPPAYEQYF.

The V call is TRBV5-6, the J call TRBJ1-1; 8 positions match TRBD1. The trim removed 4 bases at V and 0 bases at J, leaving 5 bases unmatched. CDR1 is SGHDT, CDR2 YYEEEE, per germline. This CDR3 spans 15 amino acids. The CDR3, as DNA: TGTGCCAGCAGCCGGATGGGACAGGTGAACACTGAAGCTTTCTTT. Translation gives CASSRMGQVNTEAFF.

The chain couples TRBV5-1 to TRBJ1-1; D not resolved. The germline V gene encodes CDR1 SGHRS and CDR2 YFSETQ. The ends were cut back, 1 base at V and 1 base at J, with 8 bases in the middle. The CDR3 sequence is 14 residues long. CDR3 in amino acids: CASSLSRGNTEAFF. CDR3 nucleotide sequence: TGCGCCAGCAGCTTGAGCAGAGGGAACACTGAAGCTTTCTTT.

The V and J genes are TRBV30 and TRBJ2-2; weak D call: TRBD2 (5 bases). The CDR3 covers 15 residues. Trimming took off 7 bases at V and 3 bases at J, with 18 bases between the two ends. Germline CDR1 reads GTSNPN; CDR2 reads SVGIG (reference sequence). In nucleotides, the CDR3 is TGTGCCTTCTCCCGGAGGAGAGGAGACACCGGGGAGCTGTTTTTT. Encoded protein: CAFSRRRGDTGELFF.

The chain carries TRBV29-1 and TRBJ1-2; TRBD1 aligns across 12 bases. The germline CDR1 and CDR2 sequences are SQVTM and ANQGSEA. The CDR3 is 12 residues long. After removal of 4 bases from V and 8 bases from J, the junction contained 2 bases not matched to a gene. CDR3 loop: CSVGDRGRGYTF. The CDR3, as DNA: TGCAGCGTTGGGGACAGGGGGCGCGGCTACACCTTC.

This clonotype occurred once. The gene calls are TRBV2 and TRBJ2-5; D perhaps matches TRBD1 (5 bases). The CDR3 has 14 residues. V shed 2 bases and J shed 1 base, with 8 bases lying between them. Germline lookup yields CDR1 SNHLY and CDR2 FYNNEI. In nucleotides, the CDR3 is TGTGCCAGCAGTGAACTCAGGGTCCAAGAGACCCAGTACTTC. It specifies CASSELRVQETQYF.

The chain carries TRBV7-9 and TRBJ1-2; D is perhaps TRBD1 (6 bases). V shed 3 bases and J shed 2 bases, with 16 bases lying between them. The CDR3 spans 16 residues. Germline CDR1 reads SEHNR; CDR2 reads FQNEAQ (reference sequence). CDR3 amino acids: CASSFNSWTDNYGYTF. CDR3 DNA sequence: TGTGCCAGCAGCTTTAATAGCTGGACAGACAACTATGGCTACACCTTC.

The CDR3 DNA sequence: TGTGCCAGCAGCTCGGCGACCATCCTGGAGACCCAGTACTTC. Amino acid sequence: CASSSATILETQYF. The chain links TRBV7-6 to TRBJ2-5, with D hard to call. The ends were cut back, 4 bases at V and 5 bases at J, with 14 bases in the middle. In germline, CDR1 is SGHVS, CDR2 FNYEAQ. CDR3 length: 14 amino acids.

The CDR3 sequence: CATSDTNYGYTF. CDR3 nucleotides: TGTGCCACCAGTGACACTAACTATGGCTACACCTTC. The chain couples TRBV24-1 to TRBJ1-2; D call uncertain. Germline-derived CDR1 and CDR2 are KGHDR and SFDVKD. CDR3 size: 12 residues. V was pared by 4 bases and J by 0 bases, with 2 bases between.

The chain joins TRBV7-9 to TRBJ1-5; the D is unclear. CDR3 length: 13 amino acids. Trimming left V 1 base short and J 9 bases short, with 10 bases between. CDR1 SEHNR and CDR2 FQNEAQ come from the germline V gene (reference sequence). In DNA, the CDR3 is TGTGCCAGCAGCTTAGAGGACGGTTTGCCCCAGCATTTT. This gives the protein CASSLEDGLPQHF.

Concerning this clonotype itself: One junction end does not reproduce the germline sequence, and a read error may be involved. V usage is TRBV7-7 and J usage is TRBJ2-2; no clear D. The CDR3 sequence is 14 residues long. Germline V gene sequence: CDR1 SSHAT, CDR2 FNYEAQ (reference sequence). The CDR3 loop is CASSLEELRGELFF. CDR3 coding DNA: TGTGCTAGCAGCTTAGAGGAGTTGCGCGGGGAGCTGTTTTTT. Looking up the rest from reference TRBV7-7 and TRBJ2-2 gives the full variable domain: GAGVSQSPRYKVTKRGQDVTLRCDPISSHATLYWYQQALGQGPEFLTYFNYEAQPDKSGLPSDRFSAERPEGSISTLTIQRTEQRDSAMYRCASSLEELRGELFFGEGSRLTVL.